This T cell receptor (beta chain) was identified during a study of blood T cell repertoires in COVID-19. Study context: T cells, B-cell-depleted T cells, or PBMCs provided the cDNA or gDNA that served as material.

V lost 1 base, J lost 6 bases, and 9 bases lay in between. CDR1 is LGHDT and CDR2 is YNNKEL in the germline V gene (reference sequence). The CDR3 runs to 13 residues. TCRdb keeps only in-frame clones here, not all; method: immunoSEQ multiplex PCR. Among hundreds of thousands of clones listed, around 90% were seen once. The J gene is TRBJ1-2, the V gene TRBV3-1 (or the pseudogene TRBV3-2); D perhaps matches TRBD1 (6 bases). Sample: PBMCs or T cells enriched from blood (not recorded which). The TCR sequence derives from a woman aged 18-29 years with acute COVID-19. CDR3 amino acids: CASSQAGGDGYTF. As DNA, the CDR3 is TGTGCCAGCAGCCAAGCGGGGGGCGATGGCTACACCTTC.